This T cell receptor beta chain was sequenced during a study of metastatic and nonmetastatic thyroid tumors (dated by TCRdb to 2020 to 2022). Study-wide context: Repertoires from peripheral blood and from tumor or nodule tissue samples of malignant and benign thyroid patients were compared.

General study outcomes and caveats: In both blood and tumor samples, TCR beta diversity was reported to be significantly higher in malignant tumors than in benign nodules.

No patient had received any treatment before thyroid surgery. Patient clinical samples collected from about 2011 to 2018 were retrospectively analysed using T-cell receptor beta sequencing. There are a few counts of this clone. The antigen it recognizes is unknown. No base-level quality is on record; no much larger clone is a single base apart. The method behind the library was PCR. Sequencing was carried out with an Illumina HiSeq 4000. High-throughput sequencing was used to profile the TCR beta-chain CDR3 region of every patient. From the authors' description of their analysis: The researchers built a classifier to tell apart papillary thyroid cancer patients with distant metastasis, based on CDR3 differences among clinicopathological groups. Repertoire diversity was assessed with the Shannon index, and tumor-blood repertoire similarity with the Morisita-Horn index. TCRdb reprocessed the public reads (quality trimming at Q25 with fastp, clone calling with MiXCR) and kept in-frame beta chains. V and J calls and clone size were set by TCRdb, not the authors. For this sample there are 21,000 or so clones; over 9% appear just once. Approximately 6.2% of the sample belongs to the ten largest clones.

CDR1 SNHLY and CDR2 FYNNEI are derived from the germline V gene. V was cut back by 2 bases and J by 1 base, leaving a gap of 2 bases between them. The CDR3, from cysteine to phenylalanine, totals 12 residues. The sequence is cut down to CDR3 DNA, 36 bases in frame from base 1. The receptor's source is a male donor with papillary thyroid cancer or a benign thyroid nodule (not recorded which). Some clones in this sample may be carry-over from other donors' samples. Recombination joined TRBV2 with TRBJ1-1; there is no confident call for the D gene. The sample taken for sequencing was blood. The nucleotide sequence reads TGTGCCAGCAGTGAATGGAACACTGAAGCTTTCTTT. Its protein reads: CASSEWNTEAFF.